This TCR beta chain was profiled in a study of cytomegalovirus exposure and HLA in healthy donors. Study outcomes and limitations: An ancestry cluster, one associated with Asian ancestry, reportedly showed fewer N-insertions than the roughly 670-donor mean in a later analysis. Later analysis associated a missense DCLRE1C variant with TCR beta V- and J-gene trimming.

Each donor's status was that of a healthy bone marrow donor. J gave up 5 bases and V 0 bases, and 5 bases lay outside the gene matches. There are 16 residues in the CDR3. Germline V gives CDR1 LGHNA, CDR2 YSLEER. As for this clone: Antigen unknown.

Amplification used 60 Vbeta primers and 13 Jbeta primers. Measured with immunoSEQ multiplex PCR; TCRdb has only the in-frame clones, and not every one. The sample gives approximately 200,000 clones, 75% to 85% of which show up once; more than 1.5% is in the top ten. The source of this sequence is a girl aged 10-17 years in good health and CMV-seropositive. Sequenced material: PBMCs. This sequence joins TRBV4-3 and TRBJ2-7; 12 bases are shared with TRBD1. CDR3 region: CASSQDWGTGGHEQYF. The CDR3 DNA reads TGCGCCAGCAGCCAAGATTGGGGGACAGGGGGCCACGAGCAGTACTTC.